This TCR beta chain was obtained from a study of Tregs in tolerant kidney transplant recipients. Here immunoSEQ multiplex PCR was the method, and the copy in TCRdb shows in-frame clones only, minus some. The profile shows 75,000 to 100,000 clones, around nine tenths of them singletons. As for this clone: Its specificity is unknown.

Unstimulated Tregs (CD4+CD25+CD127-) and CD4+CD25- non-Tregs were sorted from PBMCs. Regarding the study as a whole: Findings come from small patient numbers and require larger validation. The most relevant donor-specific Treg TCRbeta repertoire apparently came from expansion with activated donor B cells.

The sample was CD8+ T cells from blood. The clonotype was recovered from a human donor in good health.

The CDR3 is CASSQNLYEQYF. The CDR3 nucleotides read TGCGCCAGCAGCCAAAACCTCTACGAGCAGTACTTC. This rearrangement joins TRBV4-1 to TRBJ2-7; no definite D call. The CDR3 consists of 12 residues. Trimming pared 2 bases from V and 3 bases from J, leaving 5 bases between. CDR1 is MGHRA, CDR2 YSYEKL, per germline.